Sequencing of this TCR beta chain was carried out in a study of blood T cell repertoires in COVID-19. As for the study in general: T cells, B-cell-depleted T cells, or PBMCs provided the cDNA or gDNA that served as material.

Clones were sequenced by immunoSEQ multiplex PCR, and TCRdb holds only the in-frame ones, with some missing. The data contain some 210,000 clones, roughly nine tenths of them singletons. V gave up 0 bases and J gave up 4 bases, with 13 bases separating them. This CDR3 region has 15 residues. Germline CDR1 and CDR2: SGDLS and YYNGEE. The gene calls are TRBV9 and TRBJ1-2; the D is unclear. The clonotype was recovered from a man aged 60-69 years with COVID-19, enrolled during active disease. Sequenced material: peripheral blood. This chain's CDR3 is CASSVAPETSYGYTF. The CDR3 coding sequence is TGTGCCAGCAGCGTAGCCCCTGAGACAAGCTATGGCTACACCTTC.